A selection of T cell receptor beta chains follows, all from one sample in a study of T cells in Graves' hyperthyroidism and ophthalmopathy. TCRdb independently ran MiXCR on the multiplex PCR reads; one entry per CDR3 protein. Among some 200,000 distinct CDR3 sequences listed, around 17% were seen once. Material: blood. Every receptor here comes from a woman in her 50s with Graves' hyperthyroidism. Each CDR3 is given with its conserved first and last residue.

J gene	V gene	CDR3 protein
TRBJ2-7	TRBV27	CASSSILEAGYEQYF
TRBJ2-7	TRBV28	CASFSLGEGRYEQYF
TRBJ2-3	TRBV27	CASSTSRTRPSTDTQYF
TRBJ2-2	TRBV29-1	CSVGPYTGELFF
TRBJ2-1	TRBV24-1	CATSGTSGRGYNEQFF
TRBJ1-2	TRBV6-1	CASTPRLYYGYTF
TRBJ2-7	TRBV5-1	CASSLPRGSGRTFSYEQYF
TRBJ2-7	TRBV28	CASSLDSGYEQYF
TRBJ2-7	TRBV20-1	CSARDKTRLSSYEQYF
TRBJ2-1	TRBV12-3/TRBV12-4	CATSERLDKGRDDEQFF
TRBJ2-3	TRBV2	CASSGAGAGPTDTQYF
TRBJ2-7	TRBV7-2	CASSLAVGYEQYF
TRBJ2-1	TRBV19	CASSILVRGNEQFF
TRBJ2-2	TRBV6-5	CASSFRTENTGELFF
TRBJ1-5	TRBV10-2	CASSYLGRQPQHF
TRBJ1-3	TRBV13	CASSLRTVGNTIYF
TRBJ2-1	TRBV7-3	CASSSWGGTGYNEQFF
TRBJ2-1	TRBV11-3	CASSLGYSINEQFF
TRBJ2-1	TRBV27	CAAALGSEQFF
TRBJ1-1	TRBV12-3/TRBV12-4	CASSFGENTEAFF
TRBJ2-7	TRBV6-5	CASSYAGLAGGPRPYEQYF
TRBJ2-3	TRBV29-1	CSVVTSGKEADTQYF
TRBJ1-2	TRBV3-1	CASTSDRAFGYGYTF
TRBJ1-5	TRBV24-1	CATSEQNQPQHF
TRBJ2-1	TRBV11-2	CASSLVGVGEQFF